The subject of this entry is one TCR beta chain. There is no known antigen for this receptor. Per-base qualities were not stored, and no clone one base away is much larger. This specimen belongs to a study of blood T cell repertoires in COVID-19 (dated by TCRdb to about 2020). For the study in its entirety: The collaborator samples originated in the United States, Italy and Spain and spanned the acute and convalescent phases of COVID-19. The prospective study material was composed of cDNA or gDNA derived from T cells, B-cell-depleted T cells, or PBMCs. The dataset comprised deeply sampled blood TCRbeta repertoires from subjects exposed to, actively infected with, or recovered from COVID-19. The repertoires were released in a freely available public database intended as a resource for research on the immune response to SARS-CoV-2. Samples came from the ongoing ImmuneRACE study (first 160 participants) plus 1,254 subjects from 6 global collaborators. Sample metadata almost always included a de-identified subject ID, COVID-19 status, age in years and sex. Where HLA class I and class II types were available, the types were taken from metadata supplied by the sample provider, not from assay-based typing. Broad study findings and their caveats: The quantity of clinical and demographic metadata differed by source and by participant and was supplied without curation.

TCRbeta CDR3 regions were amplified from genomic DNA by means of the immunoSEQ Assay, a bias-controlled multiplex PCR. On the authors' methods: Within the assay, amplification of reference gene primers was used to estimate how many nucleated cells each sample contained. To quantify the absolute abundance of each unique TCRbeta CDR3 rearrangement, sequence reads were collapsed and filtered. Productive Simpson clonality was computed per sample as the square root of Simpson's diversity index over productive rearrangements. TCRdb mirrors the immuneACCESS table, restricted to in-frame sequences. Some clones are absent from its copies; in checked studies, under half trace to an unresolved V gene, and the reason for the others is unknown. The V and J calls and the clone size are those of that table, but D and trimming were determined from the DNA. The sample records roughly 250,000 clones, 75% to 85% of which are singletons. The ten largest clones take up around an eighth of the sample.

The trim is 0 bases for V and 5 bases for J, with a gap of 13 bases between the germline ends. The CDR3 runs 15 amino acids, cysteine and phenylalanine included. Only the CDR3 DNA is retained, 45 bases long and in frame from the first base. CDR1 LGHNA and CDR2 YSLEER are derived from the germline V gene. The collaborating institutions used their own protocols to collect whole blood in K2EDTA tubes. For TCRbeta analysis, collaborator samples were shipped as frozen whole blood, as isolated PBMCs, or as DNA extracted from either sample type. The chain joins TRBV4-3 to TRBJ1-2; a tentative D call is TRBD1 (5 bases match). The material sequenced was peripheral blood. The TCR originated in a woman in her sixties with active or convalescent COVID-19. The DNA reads TGCGCCAGCAGCCAAGATTGGAACAGGAAATATGGCTACACCTTC. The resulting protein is CASSQDWNRKYGYTF.